This T cell receptor (beta chain) stems from a study of T cells of healthy individuals. CDR3 length: 12 residues. From germline, CDR1 is SQVTM and CDR2 ANQGSEA. V lost 5 bases, J lost 1 base, and 8 bases lay in between. This clonotype occurred a few times. MiXCR was run by TCRdb on the 5' RACE reads, yielding one entry per CDR3 protein. Among about 96,000 distinct CDR3 sequences listed, 17% were seen once. The receptor comes from a human donor in good health. The rearrangement joins TRBV29-1 to TRBJ1-1; D remains ambiguous. CDR3 in amino acids: CSVTTANTEAFF. CDR3 nucleotides: TGCAGCGTTACGACTGCGAACACTGAAGCTTTCTTT. Together with reference TRBV29-1 and TRBJ1-1, the CDR3 gives the full variable domain: SAVISQKPSRDICQRGTSLTIQCQVDSQVTMMFWYRQQPGQSLTLIATANQGSEATYESGFVIDKFPISRPNLTFSTLTVSNMSPEDSSIYLCSVTTANTEAFFGQGTRLTVV.